These 21 T cell receptor beta chains were sequenced from one sample in a study of blood T cell repertoires in COVID-19. Assay: immunoSEQ multiplex PCR; the TCRdb copy retains only in-frame clones and omits some. Found here are approximately 380,000 clones, around 85% of them singletons; the top ten hold 3% to 4%. The sequenced material came from peripheral blood. Every receptor here comes from a woman under 30 with acute or convalescent COVID-19.

V gene TRBV6-1 combines with J gene TRBJ1-3; D might be TRBD1 (6 bases). The CDR3 contains 16 residues. The V gene's germline CDR1 is MNHNS and CDR2 SASEGT. Trimming took off 4 bases at V and 0 bases at J, with 13 bases between the two ends. CDR3 DNA: TGTGCCAGCAGTGGACTAACAGGGTTCTCTGGAAACACCATATATTTT. It is translated as CASSGLTGFSGNTIYF.

This rearrangement joins TRBV4-1 to TRBJ1-1; D gene unclear. The CDR3 is 13 amino acids. Looked up from germline, CDR1 is MGHRA and CDR2 is YSYEKL. V was shortened by 3 bases and J by 0 bases, with 5 bases between the two germline ends. CDR3 residues: CASSQSVNTEAFF. The DNA for the CDR3 is TGCGCCAGCAGCCAGTCAGTGAACACTGAAGCTTTCTTT.

This chain links TRBV28 with TRBJ1-5; 10 nucleotides align to TRBD1. J gave up 2 bases and V 6 bases, and 10 bases lay outside the gene matches. The length of the CDR3 is 17 residues. Looked up from germline, CDR1 is MDHEN and CDR2 is SYDVKM. CDR3 nucleotide sequence: TGTGCCAGCAGGGGGACAGGGGAAAATTGGGGCAATCAGCCCCAGCATTTT. Its protein is CASRGTGENWGNQPQHF.

The chain recombines TRBV28 with TRBJ1-1; 9 nucleotides agree with TRBD1. Germline CDR1 MDHEN, CDR2 SYDVKM. Trimming at V came to 3 bases and at J to 3 bases, leaving 8 bases not matched to a gene. CDR3 length equals 16 residues. The CDR3 coding sequence is TGTGCCAGCAGTTTCTGGGACAGGGCACAGGACACTGAAGCTTTCTTT. It translates to CASSFWDRAQDTEAFF.

This chain joins TRBV10-1 and TRBJ1-4, with TRBD1 matching over 8 bases. The CDR3 loop spans 15 amino acids. Germline assignment: CDR1 WNHNN and CDR2 SYGVQD (reference sequence). The ends lost 4 bases at V and 0 bases at J; junction bases unmatched: 1. The CDR3 region is CASSAGQATNEKLFF. The DNA for the CDR3 is TGCGCCAGCAGTGCGGGACAGGCAACTAATGAAAAACTGTTTTTT.

The genes are TRBV19 and TRBJ1-5; the D gene is possibly TRBD1 (5 bases). The CDR3 spans 13 residues. Germline assignment: CDR1 LNHDA and CDR2 SQIVND (reference sequence). Trimming stripped 5 bases from V and 6 bases from J, with 11 bases between. CDR3 region: CASSFGGTQPQHF. The CDR3 DNA follows: TGTGCCAGTAGTTTCGGGGGGACTCAGCCCCAGCATTTT.

The chain couples TRBV6-1 to TRBJ2-5, with 11 bases matching TRBD1. The CDR3 spans 16 residues. The V and J ends lost 4 bases and 1 base, in that order; junction bases with no gene match: 5. Germline loops: CDR1 MNHNS, CDR2 SASEGT. CDR3 protein: CASSVWDRGFQETQYF. As DNA, the CDR3 is TGTGCCAGCAGTGTTTGGGACAGGGGGTTCCAAGAGACCCAGTACTTC.

The genes are TRBV6-2 or TRBV6-3 and TRBJ1-1; possible D gene TRBD1, 6 bases. The CDR3 is 14 amino acids. CDR1 and CDR2 from the germline V gene are MNHEY and SVGEGT. The V gene lost 4 bases and the J gene lost 2 bases, with 11 bases spanning the gap. CDR3 bases: TGTGCCAGCAGTTCGGACAGATTCAACACTGAAGCTTTCTTT. Its protein is CASSSDRFNTEAFF.

The gene calls are TRBV4-1 and TRBJ1-4, with no clear D. The ends were cut back, 4 bases at V and 8 bases at J, with 14 bases in the middle. Germline CDR1 is MGHRA and CDR2 is YSYEKL. The CDR3 sequence is 14 residues long. Here the CDR3 DNA reads TGCGCCAGCAGCCCGGGGAGAGTGGTCGAAAAACTGTTTTTT. Its translation: CASSPGRVVEKLFF.

The V gene is TRBV24-1, the J gene TRBJ2-1; D uncertain. The CDR3 is made up of 15 amino acids. Per the germline V gene, CDR1 is KGHDR and CDR2 is SFDVKD. Trimming took 4 bases from V and 0 from J, leaving 9 bases between them. The CDR3 DNA follows: TGTGCCACCAGTGAAACAAGAAGCTCCTACAATGAGCAGTTCTTC. As protein: CATSETRSSYNEQFF.

This chain connects TRBV2 to TRBJ1-4; TRBD1 agrees at 7 bases. The germline CDR1 and CDR2 sequences are SNHLY and FYNNEI. The CDR3 sequence is 15 residues long. V lost 4 bases and J lost 7; bases outside the gene matches: 9. The CDR3 protein is CASSGRGDRTEKLFF. The CDR3 bases are TGTGCCAGCAGTGGGAGGGGGGACAGAACTGAAAAACTGTTTTTT.

The chain couples TRBV15 to TRBJ1-2; possibly TRBD1 for D (5 bases). The CDR3 is 19 amino acids. Trimming took 0 bases from V and 2 from J, leaving 22 bases between them. Germline V gene lookup returns CDR1 LNHNV and CDR2 YYDKDF (reference sequence). The CDR3: CATSRDWPDPGGINYGYTF. CDR3 bases: TGTGCCACCAGCAGAGATTGGCCCGACCCGGGGGGGATCAACTATGGCTACACCTTC.

This rearrangement joins TRBV29-1 to TRBJ2-5; D gene uncertain. Trimming cost V 6 bases and J 4 bases, with 15 bases left between them. Per the germline V gene, CDR1 is SQVTM and CDR2 is ANQGSEA. CDR3 size: 13 residues. CDR3 bases: TGCAGCGTGACATATCAGGTGGGAGAGACCCAGTACTTC. Translating gives CSVTYQVGETQYF.

Only a few counts were recorded for this clone. This chain uses TRBV9 with TRBJ2-3, with 13 nucleotides matching TRBD2. CDR3 length: 16 residues. Germline assignment: CDR1 SGDLS and CDR2 YYNGEE. V dropped 2 bases and J dropped 4; count of bases not matched to a gene: 4. This chain's CDR3 is CASSVETSGGADTQYF. Here the CDR3 DNA reads TGTGCCAGCAGCGTGGAAACTAGCGGGGGGGCAGATACGCAGTATTTT.

With regard to this clone: Other DNA sequences in this sample translate to the same CDR3. J is TRBJ1-2 and V is TRBV9, with D hard to call. V was clipped by 0 bases and J by 4 bases, with 7 bases between them. CDR3 size: 13 residues. Germline assignment: CDR1 SGDLS and CDR2 YYNGEE. CDR3 sequence reads: CASSVGRGYGYTF. The CDR3 nucleotides are TGTGCCAGCAGCGTAGGCCGGGGCTATGGCTACACCTTC.

The V and J genes are TRBV5-1 and TRBJ1-2; 9 bases fit TRBD1. The CDR3 has 15 amino acids. CDR1 is SGHRS and CDR2 is YFSETQ in the germline V gene. With 0 bases clipped from V and 4 bases from J, the junction kept 4 bases outside the gene matches. CDR3 amino acids: CASSLDRGPRYGYTF. CDR3 DNA: TGCGCCAGCAGCTTGGACAGGGGGCCGCGCTATGGCTACACCTTC.

The CDR3 bases are TGTGCCAGCAGCGTAGATAGCGGGAGGCCGGGCGATACGCAGTATTTT. Translation gives CASSVDSGRPGDTQYF. The chain has TRBV9 and TRBJ2-3; 10 bases agree with TRBD2. The V gene's germline CDR1 is SGDLS and CDR2 YYNGEE. The CDR3 covers 16 residues. V gave up 0 bases and J gave up 6 bases; unmatched junction bases: 7.

J is TRBJ1-1 and V is TRBV19; maybe TRBD1 (6 bases). V gave up 3 bases and J gave up 4 bases, with 12 bases separating them. Germline CDR1 is LNHDA and CDR2 is SQIVND (reference sequence). This CDR3 region has 14 residues. CDR3 DNA sequence: TGTGCCAGTAGTATGTTACAGGGCCTCACTGAAGCTTTCTTT. This translates into CASSMLQGLTEAFF.

The rearrangement links TRBV27 to TRBJ1-1, with D unresolved. Trimming cost V 9 bases and J 5 bases, with 13 bases left between them. Germline CDR1 is MNHEY and CDR2 is SMNVEV (reference sequence). The CDR3 totals 12 residues. CDR3 bases: TGTGCCAGTTCCCACGGGGAGACTGAAGCTTTCTTT. It translates to CASSHGETEAFF.

The rearrangement links TRBV2 to TRBJ2-1; 8 bases align to TRBD2. The CDR3 has 12 amino acids. The germline V gene has CDR1 SNHLY and CDR2 FYNNEI. With V trimmed by 8 bases and J by 8 bases, 5 bases remained unmatched. The CDR3 bases are TGTGCCAGCTCCCGGGGGGGACATGAGCAGTTCTTC. It translates to CASSRGGHEQFF.

V and J are TRBV6-5 and TRBJ2-3, with 13 bases lining up with TRBD2. This CDR3 contains 14 residues. V dropped 6 bases and J dropped 4; count of bases not matched to a gene: 1. In germline, CDR1 is MNHEY, CDR2 SVGAGI. The CDR3 sequence is CASSGLAGADTQYF. The CDR3 nucleotides read TGTGCCAGCAGCGGACTAGCGGGAGCAGATACGCAGTATTTT.